The 30 T cell receptor beta chains in this list originate from one sample, sequenced in a study of CD8 T cells in Susac syndrome (dated by TCRdb to about 2019). The receptor library was made with the immunoSEQ multiplex PCR assay. RNA was extracted using the RNeasy kit, and roughly 0.5 to 1 ug of the RNA was reverse transcribed with random hexamers. TCRdb reanalyzed the raw reads on its own, using fastp at Q25 for trimming and MiXCR for clone calling, and kept in-frame beta chains. Records with the same CDR3 protein are collapsed into one entry carrying the most frequent genes and DNA. The sample table records under 150,000 distinct CDR3 sequences; 90% to 95% of these occur just once. The ten largest clones represent around 0.29% of the sample. The specimen was CD8+ T cells from PBMCs. These receptors were obtained from a human donor in good health.

The V gene is TRBV30, the J gene TRBJ2-7, with D possibly TRBD2 on 5 matching bases. Germline lookup yields CDR1 GTSNPN and CDR2 SVGIG (reference sequence). CDR3 length: 14 residues. V lost 1 base to trimming and J lost 2 bases, with 12 bases between them. The CDR3, as DNA: TGTGCCTGGAGTGCGGCGGGCTCCGCCTACGAGCAGTACTTC. This codes for CAWSAAGSAYEQYF.

The J gene is TRBJ1-1, the V gene TRBV7-2; no clear D gene. Germline V gene lookup returns CDR1 SGHTA and CDR2 FQGNSA. The CDR3 consists of 12 residues. The V gene lost 3 bases and the J gene lost 7 bases, with 9 bases spanning the gap. The CDR3 DNA reads TGTGCCAGCAGCTTGACGGGGAGTGAAGCTTTCTTT. Translating it yields CASSLTGSEAFF.

CDR3 sequence: CASSLSLSPNEQFF. In DNA, the CDR3 is TGTGCCAGCAGCTTAAGCCTATCTCCCAATGAGCAGTTCTTC. The chain uses TRBV7-9 and TRBJ2-1; the D is unclear. The CDR3 is 14 amino acids. V was pared by 2 bases and J by 6 bases, with 11 bases between. The germline V gene encodes CDR1 SEHNR and CDR2 FQNEAQ (reference sequence).

J is TRBJ2-1 and V is TRBV19, with 11 bases that match TRBD2. The trim removed 4 bases at V and 8 bases at J, leaving 13 bases unmatched. The CDR3 totals 17 residues. Germline V lookup: CDR1 LNHDA, CDR2 SQIVND (reference sequence). In DNA, the CDR3 is TGTGCCAGTAGTAAAGGCCCACTAGCGGGAGTTGACTATGAGCAGTTCTTC. Translation gives CASSKGPLAGVDYEQFF.

The chain carries TRBV7-2 and TRBJ2-3; TRBD2 is a possible D gene (6 bases). Germline lookup yields CDR1 SGHTA and CDR2 FQGNSA. V was trimmed by 5 bases and J by 3 bases, leaving 15 bases between them. The CDR3 totals 15 residues. The CDR3 nucleotides read TGTGCCAGCAGCCACTCCGGGAGTAGGACAGATACGCAGTATTTT. This sequence encodes CASSHSGSRTDTQYF. The variable domain in full, with the rest retrieved from reference TRBV7-2 and TRBJ2-3, is GAGVSQSPSNKVTEKGKDVELRCDPISGHTALYWYRQSLGQGLEFLIYFQGNSAPDKSGLPSDRFSAERTGGSVSTLTIQRTQQEDSAVYLCASSHSGSRTDTQYFGPGTRLTVL.

The chain joins TRBV30 to TRBJ1-2; no reliable D call. Looked up from germline, CDR1 is GTSNPN and CDR2 is SVGIG (reference sequence). Trimming cost V 1 base and J 6 bases, with 12 bases left between them. The CDR3 runs 13 residues. The CDR3 coding sequence is TGTGCCTGGAGTGGTGAGGTTTTGAATGGCTACACCTTC. Translation gives CAWSGEVLNGYTF.

The chain is built from TRBV7-6 and TRBJ2-7; the match to TRBD2 covers 7 bases. The germline V gene has CDR1 SGHVS and CDR2 FNYEAQ. The CDR3 extends over 14 amino acids. V lost 2 bases and J lost 4; bases outside the gene matches: 5. The CDR3 nucleotides are TGTGCCAGCAGCTTAAACGTAGCGGGTTACGAGCAGTACTTC. Translation gives CASSLNVAGYEQYF.

CDR3 sequence: CASTAAYGYTF. The CDR3 coding sequence is TGTGCCAGCACCGCCGCCTATGGCTACACCTTC. This chain connects TRBV25-1 to TRBJ1-2; no definite D call. The CDR3 extends over 11 amino acids. V was cut by 7 bases and J by 4 bases, with 7 bases left in between. Germline V CDR1 and CDR2: MGHDK, SYGVNS.

This clonotype was observed once. The chain carries TRBV29-1 and TRBJ2-7; D possibly corresponds to TRBD1 (6 bases). Between the trimmed V and J ends, which lost 6 bases and 2 bases, there was a span of 14 bases. CDR1 SQVTM and CDR2 ANQGSEA come from the germline V gene. This CDR3 has 13 amino acids. The CDR3 DNA reads as TGCAGCGTAGGGCAGAGGGGGACCTACGAGCAGTACTTC. Protein: CSVGQRGTYEQYF.

This chain uses TRBV28 with TRBJ2-3; 7 nucleotides align to TRBD2. In germline, CDR1 is MDHEN, CDR2 SYDVKM. The junction had 13 bases not matched to a gene; V was cut back by 6 bases and J by 4 bases. The CDR3 consists of 16 residues. The CDR3: CASRFPSGTSSDTQYF. CDR3 sequence (DNA): TGTGCCAGCAGATTCCCTAGCGGAACGAGCTCAGATACGCAGTATTTT. The full variable domain, its missing parts supplied by reference TRBV28 and TRBJ2-3, is DVKVTQSSRYLVKRTGEKVFLECVQDMDHENMFWYRQDPGLGLRLIYFSYDVKMKEKGDIPEGYSVSREKKERFSLILESASTNQTSMYLCASRFPSGTSSDTQYFGPGTRLTVL.

This chain links TRBV21-1 with TRBJ2-7; the DNA was not used to check the table's D call, TRBD1. TRBV21-1 corresponds to a pseudogene. The CDR3 is 15 amino acids. The chain's CDR3 is CASSSDRGSSYEQYF. CDR3 coding DNA: TGTGCCAGCAGCAGCGACAGGGGGAGCTCCTACGAGCAGTACTTC.

J is TRBJ2-3 and V is TRBV20-1; TRBD1 matches at 7 bases. V lost 1 base to trimming and J lost 0 bases; unmatched junction nucleotides: 7. CDR3 size: 16 residues. From germline, CDR1 is DFQATT and CDR2 SNEGSKA (reference sequence). For the CDR3, the DNA is TGCAGTGCTAGAGCTGGGACAGATACTAGCACAGATACGCAGTATTTT. It encodes CSARAGTDTSTDTQYF.

The J gene is TRBJ2-1, the V gene TRBV29-1; possibly TRBD2 for D (6 bases). The V end lost 1 base, the J end lost 1 base, and 11 bases lay between the germline ends. This CDR3 spans 15 amino acids. Germline V gene data show CDR1 as SQVTM and CDR2 as ANQGSEA. Here the CDR3 reads CSVEGDSQSYNEQFF. DNA of the CDR3: TGCAGCGTTGAAGGGGACTCCCAGTCCTACAATGAGCAGTTCTTC.

This chain uses TRBV7-8 with TRBJ1-1; D remains ambiguous. The CDR3 has 14 residues. Trimming removed 1 base from V and 1 base from J, with 7 bases in between. The germline gives CDR1 SGHVS, CDR2 FQNEAQ. The CDR3 DNA sequence: TGTGCCAGCAGCTTAGGTGGGCAGAACACTGAAGCTTTCTTT. Its protein is CASSLGGQNTEAFF.

The V call is TRBV5-6, the J call TRBJ1-1, with TRBD1 identical over 7 bases. CDR1 is SGHDT, CDR2 YYEEEE, per germline. Losses at the gene ends were 7 bases for V and 2 bases for J; bases not matched to a gene: 8. The CDR3 runs to 14 residues. CDR3 residues: CASRPRDSNTEAFF. The CDR3 bases are TGTGCCAGCCGCCCCCGGGACAGCAACACTGAAGCTTTCTTT.

The chain joins TRBV27 to TRBJ1-2, with D possibly matching TRBD1 (6 bases). The CDR3 is 17 residues long. The germline V gene has CDR1 MNHEY and CDR2 SMNVEV (reference sequence). V dropped 5 bases and J dropped 3 bases, with 22 bases sitting between them. CDR3 coding DNA: TGTGCCAGCAGTCGCATATACAACAGGGTAAACGACTATGGCTACACCTTC. Protein product: CASSRIYNRVNDYGYTF.

The chain combines TRBV20-1 with TRBJ1-5, with 8 bases that match TRBD1. The CDR3 extends over 15 amino acids. The ends lost 1 base at V and 7 bases at J; junction bases unmatched: 9. Germline CDR1 DFQATT, CDR2 SNEGSKA (reference sequence). CDR3 in DNA: TGCAGTGCTAGAGCGAACAGGGGGGGGAGGCAGCCCCAGCATTTT. The encoded protein is CSARANRGGRQPQHF.

The V gene is TRBV7-6, the J gene TRBJ2-7; the match to TRBD1 covers 8 bases. V gave up 5 bases and J gave up 7 bases; unmatched junction bases: 16. The CDR3 is 16 residues long. Germline V lookup: CDR1 SGHVS, CDR2 FNYEAQ. CDR3 protein: CASSQGTGGNQWEQYF. In DNA, the CDR3 is TGTGCCAGCAGCCAGGGGACAGGCGGTAACCAGTGGGAGCAGTACTTC.

This sequence joins TRBV7-6 and TRBJ1-1, with D possibly matching TRBD1 (5 bases). The CDR3 length is 13 residues. CDR1 is SGHVS and CDR2 is FNYEAQ in the germline V gene. V was shortened by 3 bases and J by 3 bases, with 8 bases between the two germline ends. CDR3 nucleotide sequence: TGTGCCAGCAGCTTTAGGGACGACACTGAAGCTTTCTTT. Protein sequence: CASSFRDDTEAFF.

The chain joins TRBV12-3 or TRBV12-4 to TRBJ2-1; no firm D call. CDR3 length: 16 residues. V was shortened by 5 bases and J by 5 bases, with 19 bases between the two germline ends. CDR3 DNA: TGTGCCAGCAGTAGCCTATGGGTTCTTCAGGACAATGAGCAGTTCTTC. Translation: CASSSLWVLQDNEQFF.

V usage is TRBV27 and J usage is TRBJ1-2; D not certain. From germline, CDR1 is MNHEY and CDR2 SMNVEV (reference sequence). The V and J ends lost 3 bases and 4 bases respectively, with 15 bases between them. The CDR3 runs 15 residues. The CDR3 DNA is TGTGCCAGCAGTTTTGAGGGCTACAGCGGCTATGGCTACACCTTC. Its protein product is CASSFEGYSGYGYTF.

The gene calls are TRBV9 and TRBJ2-1, with D possibly matching TRBD1 (6 bases). With 0 bases removed from V and 8 bases from J, the gap between germline ends came to 18 bases. The CDR3 runs to 16 residues. The germline V gene encodes CDR1 SGDLS and CDR2 YYNGEE. DNA of the CDR3: TGTGCCAGCAGCGTAGAAGGTACAGGGCTTATAGATGAGCAGTTCTTC. It codes for CASSVEGTGLIDEQFF.

The rearrangement uses TRBV15 and TRBJ2-2; TRBD2 agrees at 12 bases. Germline-derived CDR1 and CDR2 are LNHNV and YYDKDF (reference sequence). Trimming took 5 bases from V and 8 from J; bases not matched to a gene: 12. The CDR3 extends over 17 amino acids. The CDR3 loop is CATSPRLAGVIWGELFF. For the CDR3, the DNA is TGTGCCACCAGCCCTCGACTAGCGGGAGTTATTTGGGGGGAGCTGTTTTTT.

This clonotype was counted once. V and J are TRBV28 and TRBJ2-1, with D hard to call. The CDR3 is 10 residues long. Germline CDR1 is MDHEN and CDR2 is SYDVKM. The V and J ends lost 5 bases and 8 bases respectively, with 4 bases between them. CDR3 bases: TGTGCCAGCAGTGACCATGAGCAGTTCTTC. Its translation: CASSDHEQFF.

The chain couples TRBV5-4 to TRBJ2-1; D ambiguous. V was trimmed by 0 bases and J by 6 bases, leaving 10 bases between them. Germline lookup yields CDR1 SGHNT and CDR2 YYREEE (reference sequence). This CDR3 has 14 residues. The CDR3 DNA is TGTGCCAGCAGCTTGGATAGCCCCGTCAATGAGCAGTTCTTC. It codes for CASSLDSPVNEQFF.

In this sample, this clonotype turned up a few times. The chain recombines TRBV29-1 with TRBJ2-7; 10 nucleotides match TRBD1. The CDR3 covers 15 residues. Germline values: CDR1 SQVTM, CDR2 ANQGSEA. Trimming removed 6 bases from V and 5 bases from J; junction bases left unmatched: 13. CDR3 sequence: CSVETGTGVIHEQYF. In DNA form, the CDR3 reads TGCAGCGTCGAAACCGGGACAGGGGTCATCCACGAGCAGTACTTC.

The chain employs TRBV12-3 or TRBV12-4 and TRBJ2-1; 10 positions agree with TRBD2. V lost 2 bases, J lost 2 bases, and 3 bases stayed unmatched. The CDR3 is made up of 16 amino acids. Here the CDR3 DNA reads TGTGCCAGCAGTTTAACTCTAGCGGGAGCCTACAATGAGCAGTTCTTC. Translation: CASSLTLAGAYNEQFF.

The J gene is TRBJ2-1, the V gene TRBV20-1, with 12 bases fitting TRBD2. This CDR3 comprises 15 residues. The germline V gene has CDR1 DFQATT and CDR2 SNEGSKA (reference sequence). V lost 2 bases, J lost 7 bases, and 6 bases stayed unmatched. DNA of the CDR3: TGCAGTGCTAGACTAGCGGGAGGGATAGGAAATGAGCAGTTCTTC. Its protein product is CSARLAGGIGNEQFF.

J is TRBJ2-2 and V is TRBV27, with D possibly matching TRBD1 (5 bases). Per the germline V gene, CDR1 is MNHEY and CDR2 is SMNVEV (reference sequence). The V end was cut by 7 bases, the J end by 4 bases, with 10 bases between. The CDR3 totals 13 residues. The CDR3 coding sequence is TGTGCCAGCAAGGCAGGGCCCACCGGGGAGCTGTTTTTT. Translating it yields CASKAGPTGELFF.

The chain has TRBV30 and TRBJ1-2; D gene uncertain. Germline loops: CDR1 GTSNPN, CDR2 SVGIG (reference sequence). V gave up 2 bases and J gave up 0 bases, with 10 bases separating them. The CDR3 totals 14 residues. The CDR3: CAWSIEDPNYGYTF. The CDR3 nucleotides are TGTGCCTGGAGTATTGAGGACCCTAACTATGGCTACACCTTC.